The 26 T cell receptor beta chains below were found in one sample sequenced in a study of shared clonotypes between healthy human individuals. The table came from immunoSEQ multiplex PCR; TCRdb's copy has only in-frame clones and leaves some out. The table includes roughly 1.4 million clones, around 98.5% detected once. Sequenced material: naive CD4+ T cells sorted from blood. As for subset: CD45RA+ positively selected. These receptors came from a man in his thirties or forties in good health.

This chain connects TRBV11-2 to TRBJ2-7; D is possibly TRBD2 (5 bases). Between the trimmed V and J ends, which lost 5 bases and 6 bases, there was a span of 8 bases. This CDR3 comprises 11 residues. Germline CDR1 is SGHAT and CDR2 is FQNNGV. Here the CDR3 reads CASSLEAEQYF. CDR3 DNA: TGTGCCAGCAGCCTGGAGGCCGAGCAGTACTTC.

The chain recombines TRBV7-2 with TRBJ2-1; D ambiguous. V lost 0 bases to trimming and J lost 2 bases, with 11 bases between them. This CDR3 spans 16 amino acids. Germline V gene sequence: CDR1 SGHTA, CDR2 FQGNSA. The CDR3 sequence: CASSLASGVTYNEQFF. CDR3 sequence (DNA): TGTGCCAGCAGCTTAGCGTCAGGAGTAACCTACAATGAGCAGTTCTTC.

The genes are TRBV5-5 and TRBJ1-5; 10 bases agree with TRBD1. CDR3 length: 14 amino acids. Looked up from germline, CDR1 is SGHKS and CDR2 is YYEKEE (reference sequence). J lost 5 bases, V lost 4 bases, and 3 bases had no gene match. CDR3 bases: TGTGCCAGCAGCCGTGGACAGGGGGATCAGCCCCAGCATTTT. Translation gives CASSRGQGDQPQHF.

The chain joins TRBV7-9 to TRBJ1-2; 9 bases align to TRBD1. Germline V lookup: CDR1 SEHNR, CDR2 FQNEAQ (reference sequence). The CDR3 extends over 15 amino acids. Unmatched junction bases numbered 9, after V lost 3 bases and J lost 7 bases. Written as DNA, the CDR3 is TGTGCCAGCAGCTTGGAGTTACAGGGGGCGCGTGGCTACACCTTC. This gives the protein CASSLELQGARGYTF.

A single count supports this clone. The rearrangement joins TRBV6-5 to TRBJ2-7; weak D call: TRBD1 (5 bases). The CDR3 has 14 residues. Per the germline V gene, CDR1 is MNHEY and CDR2 is SVGAGI. Trimming stripped 0 bases from V and 2 bases from J, with 8 bases between. The CDR3: CASSYSKGAYEQYF. The CDR3 DNA is TGTGCCAGCAGTTACTCAAAAGGGGCCTACGAGCAGTACTTC.

The gene calls are TRBV15 and TRBJ2-7; 10 bases are a match to TRBD2. This CDR3 has 15 amino acids. Germline assignment: CDR1 LNHNV and CDR2 YYDKDF (reference sequence). The ends lost 4 bases at V and 1 base at J; junction bases unmatched: 4. CDR3 sequence (DNA): TGTGCCACCAGCACGGAGCGGGGGGGATCCTACGAGCAGTACTTC. Translated: CATSTERGGSYEQYF.

The chain employs TRBV18 and TRBJ2-5; 7 nucleotides match TRBD2. Germline V gene lookup returns CDR1 KGHSH and CDR2 LQKENI. Trimming took 3 bases from V and 5 from J; bases not matched to a gene: 12. The CDR3 runs 16 residues. In DNA, the CDR3 is TGTGCCAGCTCACCTTATTTTGCGGGAGTTGGGGAGACCCAGTACTTC. As protein: CASSPYFAGVGETQYF.

The chain carries TRBV14 and TRBJ2-1, with 9 bases identical to TRBD2. V was pared by 0 bases and J by 5 bases, with 14 bases of the junction left unmatched. Germline V gene sequence: CDR1 SGHDN, CDR2 FVKESK. The CDR3 is 19 amino acids. CDR3 loop: CASSQDYSSGSIVDNEQFF. The CDR3, as DNA: TGTGCCAGCAGCCAAGATTATAGTAGCGGGAGTATAGTCGACAATGAGCAGTTCTTC. Drawing the rest from reference TRBV14 and TRBJ2-1, the complete variable domain is EAGVTQFPSHSVIEKGQTVTLRCDPISGHDNLYWYRRVMGKEIKFLLHFVKESKQDESGMPNNRFLAERTGGTYSTLKVQPAELEDSGVYFCASSQDYSSGSIVDNEQFFGPGTRLTVL.

This chain connects TRBV10-1 to TRBJ2-7; either TRBD1 or TRBD2 may fit D (5 bases each). Germline CDR1 and CDR2: WNHNN and SYGVQD (reference sequence). Trimming shortened V by 5 bases and J by 6 bases, and 17 bases separated the two germline ends. CDR3 size: 14 residues. Here the CDR3 DNA reads TGCGCCAGCAGTTCCGGGACGAGTGCGAGCGAGCAGTACTTC. This sequence encodes CASSSGTSASEQYF.

DNA for the CDR3: TGTGCCAGCAGGTTACGGCCCTCCTACGAGCAGTACTTC. Translating gives CASRLRPSYEQYF. The chain employs TRBV13 and TRBJ2-7; D gene unclear. This CDR3 spans 13 amino acids. Trimming took off 6 bases at V and 0 bases at J, with 9 bases between the two ends. Germline V gene data show CDR1 as PRHDT and CDR2 as FYEKMQ (reference sequence).

The rearrangement joins TRBV7-9 to TRBJ2-7, with 7 nucleotides matching TRBD1. V was pared by 2 bases and J by 6 bases, with 7 bases of the junction left unmatched. Germline V CDR1 and CDR2: SEHNR, FQNEAQ (reference sequence). This CDR3 contains 14 residues. The CDR3 region has the DNA TGTGCCAGCAGCTTAAGGGACAGTAGCAGCGAGCAGTACTTC. It translates to CASSLRDSSSEQYF.

CDR3 sequence (DNA): TGTGCCAGCAGCTTAGGCCAGGGAGGGGGCCACGAGCAGTACTTC. Protein: CASSLGQGGGHEQYF. This chain uses TRBV11-3 with TRBJ2-7, with D possibly called TRBD1 or TRBD2 (7 bases each). The CDR3 is 15 residues long. The germline V and J ends were trimmed by 1 base and 5 bases, with 15 bases remaining between them. The germline V gene has CDR1 SGHNT and CDR2 YENEEA. Filled out from reference TRBV11-3 and TRBJ2-7, the complete variable domain reads EAGVVQSPRYKIIEKKQPVAFWCNPISGHNTLYWYLQNLGQGPELLIRYENEEAVDDSQLPKDRFSAERLKGVDSTLKIQPAELGDSAVYLCASSLGQGGGHEQYFGPGTRLTVT.

The rearrangement joins TRBV7-8 to TRBJ2-1; a weak D match, TRBD2 (6 bases). From germline, CDR1 is SGHVS and CDR2 FQNEAQ. CDR3 length: 15 residues. Between the trimmed V and J ends, which lost 6 bases and 5 bases, there was a span of 17 bases. The CDR3 loop reads CASRNPGVDNNEQFF. CDR3 sequence (DNA): TGTGCCAGCAGGAACCCGGGAGTTGACAACAATGAGCAGTTCTTC. The full variable domain, rest sourced from reference TRBV7-8 and TRBJ2-1, is GAGVSQSPRYKVAKRGQDVALRCDPISGHVSLFWYQQALGQGPEFLTYFQNEAQLDKSGLPSDRFFAERPEGSVSTLKIQRTQQEDSAVYLCASRNPGVDNNEQFFGPGTRLTVL.

The V gene is TRBV18, the J gene TRBJ2-2, with a weak D call TRBD2 (5 bases). V shed 2 bases and J shed 8 bases, with 9 bases lying between them. The CDR3 totals 13 residues. Germline V lookup: CDR1 KGHSH, CDR2 LQKENI. CDR3 region: CASSPIGGGELFF. The CDR3 DNA reads as TGTGCCAGCTCACCAATCGGAGGAGGGGAGCTGTTTTTT. Full variable domain (remainder filled in from reference TRBV18 and TRBJ2-2): NAGVMQNPRHLVRRRGQEARLRCSPMKGHSHVYWYRQLPEEGLKFMVYLQKENIIDESGMPKERFSAEFPKEGPSILRIQQVVRGDSAAYFCASSPIGGGELFFGEGSRLTVL.

The CDR3 DNA follows: TGTGCCATCAGGGGTGGAGAGACCCAGTACTTC. Translation gives CAIRGGETQYF. The chain uses TRBV6-1 and TRBJ2-5; tentative D call: TRBD1 (6 bases). The length of the CDR3 is 11 residues. V lost 10 bases to trimming and J lost 4 bases, with 10 bases between them. In germline, CDR1 is MNHNS, CDR2 SASEGT.

V gene TRBV25-1 combines with J gene TRBJ2-2, with TRBD1 as a possible D gene (6 bases). The CDR3 covers 16 residues. Germline V gene lookup returns CDR1 MGHDK and CDR2 SYGVNS. The V end was cut by 3 bases, the J end by 4 bases, with 15 bases between. The CDR3 here is CASSDLRGSGTGELFF. CDR3 DNA sequence: TGTGCCAGCAGTGATCTTAGGGGGAGCGGCACCGGGGAGCTGTTTTTT.

The count of this clone is one. The rearrangement links TRBV6-4 to TRBJ1-5; no firm D call. The length of the CDR3 is 15 residues. In germline, CDR1 is MRHNA, CDR2 SNTAGT. Trimming took off 0 bases at V and 3 bases at J, with 9 bases between the two ends. In nucleotides, the CDR3 is TGTGCCAGCAGTGACTCTTCCTGCACCAATCAGCCCCAGCATTTT. Its protein product is CASSDSSCTNQPQHF.

The rearrangement links TRBV27 to TRBJ2-7; D uncertain. The V and J ends lost 6 bases and 3 bases respectively, with 24 bases between them. The CDR3 contains 17 residues. Germline values: CDR1 MNHEY, CDR2 SMNVEV (reference sequence). This CDR3 reads CASSQQFNSKAVYEQYF. The CDR3 nucleotides read TGTGCCAGCAGCCAGCAGTTTAACTCCAAGGCTGTCTACGAGCAGTACTTC.

The genes are TRBV28 and TRBJ1-5; D ambiguous. The CDR3 is made up of 14 amino acids. CDR1 is MDHEN, CDR2 SYDVKM, per germline. V was clipped by 5 bases and J by 0 bases, with 8 bases between them. In DNA, the CDR3 is TGTGCCAGCAGTCAATCTTATAGCAATCAGCCCCAGCATTTT. As protein: CASSQSYSNQPQHF. Drawing the rest from reference TRBV28 and TRBJ1-5, the complete variable domain is DVKVTQSSRYLVKRTGEKVFLECVQDMDHENMFWYRQDPGLGLRLIYFSYDVKMKEKGDIPEGYSVSREKKERFSLILESASTNQTSMYLCASSQSYSNQPQHFGDGTRLSIL.

Regarding this clone: The sample has other DNA sequences that encode this CDR3 too. The J gene is TRBJ1-4, the V gene TRBV5-1, with D possibly TRBD1 on 6 matching bases. The germline V and J ends were trimmed by 4 bases and 5 bases, with 12 bases remaining between them. This CDR3 comprises 14 residues. Per the germline V gene, CDR1 is SGHRS and CDR2 is YFSETQ. The CDR3 sequence is CASSLGTLNEKLFF. CDR3 bases: TGCGCCAGCAGCCTCGGGACACTAAATGAAAAACTGTTTTTT.

V gene TRBV28 combines with J gene TRBJ2-3, with a tentative D call TRBD1 (6 bases). This CDR3 comprises 18 residues. V was shortened by 5 bases and J by 4 bases, with 25 bases between the two germline ends. The germline CDR1 and CDR2 sequences are MDHEN and SYDVKM. CDR3 DNA: TGTGCCAGCAGTCTTACAGGGACACTGTCGATAGGCTCAGATACGCAGTATTTT. Amino acid sequence: CASSLTGTLSIGSDTQYF.

CDR3 residues: CSVPTSGNAYNEQFF. DNA of the CDR3: TGCAGCGTTCCCACTAGCGGGAACGCCTACAATGAGCAGTTCTTC. The V gene is TRBV29-1, the J gene TRBJ2-1; TRBD2 matches at 10 bases. Trimming took 5 bases from V and 2 from J; bases not matched to a gene: 6. The CDR3 loop spans 15 amino acids. The germline gives CDR1 SQVTM, CDR2 ANQGSEA.

The chain combines TRBV5-1 with TRBJ2-5; possible D gene TRBD1, 5 bases. The V end was cut by 0 bases, the J end by 5 bases, with 14 bases between. Germline values: CDR1 SGHRS, CDR2 YFSETQ. CDR3 length: 15 amino acids. The CDR3 nucleotides are TGCGCCAGCAGCTTGGTCTTGGCAGGGATGGAGACCCAGTACTTC. Its translation: CASSLVLAGMETQYF.

V and J are TRBV2 and TRBJ1-5; D perhaps matches TRBD1 (6 bases). Germline lookup yields CDR1 SNHLY and CDR2 FYNNEI. The CDR3 has 14 residues. Trimming left V 6 bases short and J 6 bases short, with 15 bases between. CDR3 sequence (DNA): TGTGCCAGCAGAGACAGGAATCCGAGTCAGCCCCAGCATTTT. Encoded protein: CASRDRNPSQPQHF.

This clone was seen only once. The chain is built from TRBV4-1 and TRBJ2-5; the D gene is possibly TRBD1 (6 bases). The CDR3 is 13 amino acids. In germline, CDR1 is MGHRA, CDR2 YSYEKL. Trimming pared 2 bases from V and 5 bases from J, leaving 9 bases between. The CDR3 protein is CASSQTGYETQYF. The CDR3 DNA is TGCGCCAGCAGCCAAACAGGGTACGAGACCCAGTACTTC.

The chain has TRBV6-4 and TRBJ2-1; D gene unclear. Germline assignment: CDR1 MRHNA and CDR2 SNTAGT. The CDR3 loop spans 14 amino acids. V was shortened by 4 bases and J by 5 bases, with 12 bases between the two germline ends. CDR3 in amino acids: CASSVASVNNEQFF. CDR3 sequence (DNA): TGTGCCAGCAGTGTGGCGAGCGTTAACAATGAGCAGTTCTTC.